The source of this T cell receptor beta chain is a study of T cell responses to AZD1222 COVID-19 vaccine. This CDR3 is 16 amino acids long. Germline CDR1 SEHNR, CDR2 FQNEAQ (reference sequence). V was pared by 5 bases and J by 4 bases, with 20 bases between. Study-wide results and caveats: Among spike-specific TCRs, nearly half reportedly target unmutated variant regions. Elevations in Spike-specific TCR breadth and depth followed administration of two AZD1222 doses. Clonal diversity was possibly underestimated, and white British individuals and females predominated among donors. Only after the peak T cell response were repertoires sampled.

A note on this clone: The antigen remains unidentified.

Assay: immunoSEQ multiplex PCR; the TCRdb copy retains only in-frame clones and omits some. The sample shows approximately 140,000 clones, approximately 90% of them seen only once. Sequencing used peripheral blood, obtained on day 0 of AZD1222 vaccination. The source is an adult in good health. The chain links TRBV7-9 to TRBJ1-1; D not certain. CDR3 coding DNA: TGTGCCAGCAGCCCCGCACGGATTCTGGAAGTCACTGAAGCTTTCTTT. Amino acid sequence: CASSPARILEVTEAFF.